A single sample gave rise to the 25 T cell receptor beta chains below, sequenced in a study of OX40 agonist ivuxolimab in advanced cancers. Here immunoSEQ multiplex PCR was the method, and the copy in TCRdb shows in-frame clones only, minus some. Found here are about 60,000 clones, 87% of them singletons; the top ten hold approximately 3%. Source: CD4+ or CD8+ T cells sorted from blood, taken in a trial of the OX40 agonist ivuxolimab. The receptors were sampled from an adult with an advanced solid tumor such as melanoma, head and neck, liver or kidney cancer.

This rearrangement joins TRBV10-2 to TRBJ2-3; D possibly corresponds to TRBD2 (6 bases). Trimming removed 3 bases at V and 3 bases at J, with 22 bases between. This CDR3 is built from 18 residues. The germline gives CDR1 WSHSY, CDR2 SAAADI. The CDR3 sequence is CASSDPPQEGWGTDTQYF. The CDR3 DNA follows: TGCGCCAGCAGTGATCCCCCCCAGGAGGGCTGGGGTACAGATACGCAGTATTTT.

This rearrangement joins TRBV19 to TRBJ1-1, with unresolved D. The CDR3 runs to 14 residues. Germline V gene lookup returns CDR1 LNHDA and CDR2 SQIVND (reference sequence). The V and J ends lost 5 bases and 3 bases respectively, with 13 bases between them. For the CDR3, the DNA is TGTGCCAGTAGTTCCAATCAGGATTACACTGAAGCTTTCTTT. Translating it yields CASSSNQDYTEAFF.

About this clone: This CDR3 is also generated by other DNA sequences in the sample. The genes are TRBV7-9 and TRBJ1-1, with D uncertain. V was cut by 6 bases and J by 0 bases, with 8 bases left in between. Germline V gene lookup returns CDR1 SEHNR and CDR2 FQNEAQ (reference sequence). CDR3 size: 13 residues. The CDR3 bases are TGTGCCAGCAGTCCGACCCTGAACACTGAAGCTTTCTTT. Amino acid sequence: CASSPTLNTEAFF.

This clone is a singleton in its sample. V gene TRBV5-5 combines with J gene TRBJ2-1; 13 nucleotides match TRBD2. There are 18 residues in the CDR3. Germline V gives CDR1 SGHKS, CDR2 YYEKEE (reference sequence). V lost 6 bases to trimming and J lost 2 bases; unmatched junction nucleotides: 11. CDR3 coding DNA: TGTGCCAGCACCCGAGGACTAGCGGGAGATTCCCCCTACAATGAGCAGTTCTTC. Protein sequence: CASTRGLAGDSPYNEQFF.

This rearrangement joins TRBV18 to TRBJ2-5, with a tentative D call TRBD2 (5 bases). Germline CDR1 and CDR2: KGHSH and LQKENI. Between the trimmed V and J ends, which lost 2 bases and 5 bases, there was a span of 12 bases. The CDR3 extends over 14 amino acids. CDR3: CASSPTGNGETQYF. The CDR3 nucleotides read TGTGCCAGCTCACCAACGGGAAATGGGGAGACCCAGTACTTC.

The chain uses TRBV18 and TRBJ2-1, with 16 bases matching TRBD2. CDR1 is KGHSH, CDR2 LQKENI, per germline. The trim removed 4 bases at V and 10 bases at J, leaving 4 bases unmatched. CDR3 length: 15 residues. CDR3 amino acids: CASSLGTSGREEQFF. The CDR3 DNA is TGTGCCAGCTCACTAGGGACTAGCGGGAGGGAAGAGCAGTTCTTC.

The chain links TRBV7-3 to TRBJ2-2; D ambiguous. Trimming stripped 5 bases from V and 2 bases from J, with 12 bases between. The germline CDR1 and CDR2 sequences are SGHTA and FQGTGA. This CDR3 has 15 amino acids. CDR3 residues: CASSPGYPNTGELFF. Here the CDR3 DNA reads TGTGCCAGCAGCCCCGGATACCCTAACACCGGGGAGCTGTTTTTT.

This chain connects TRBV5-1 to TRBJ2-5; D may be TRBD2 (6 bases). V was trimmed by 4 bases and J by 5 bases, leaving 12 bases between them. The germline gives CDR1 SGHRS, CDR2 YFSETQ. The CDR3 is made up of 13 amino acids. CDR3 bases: TGCGCCAGCAGCACCGGGAGTGGGGAGACCCAGTACTTC. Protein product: CASSTGSGETQYF.

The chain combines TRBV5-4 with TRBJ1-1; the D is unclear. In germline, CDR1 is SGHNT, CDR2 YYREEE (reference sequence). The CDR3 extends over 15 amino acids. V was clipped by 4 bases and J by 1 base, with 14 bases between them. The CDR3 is CASSPGVPTNTEAFF. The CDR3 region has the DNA TGTGCCAGCAGCCCGGGCGTCCCTACGAACACTGAAGCTTTCTTT.

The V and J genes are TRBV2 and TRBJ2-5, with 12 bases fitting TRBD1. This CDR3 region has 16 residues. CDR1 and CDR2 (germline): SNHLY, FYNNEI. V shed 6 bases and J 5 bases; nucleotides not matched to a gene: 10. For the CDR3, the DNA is TGTGCCAGCAGAGAAAGGGACAGGGGGCTCGGGGAGACCCAGTACTTC. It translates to CASRERDRGLGETQYF.

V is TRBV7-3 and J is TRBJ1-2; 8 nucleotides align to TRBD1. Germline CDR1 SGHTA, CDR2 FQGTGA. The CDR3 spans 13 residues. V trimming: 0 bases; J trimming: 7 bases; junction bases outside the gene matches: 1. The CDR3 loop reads CASSLTQGAGYTF. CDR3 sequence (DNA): TGTGCCAGCAGCTTAACGCAGGGGGCTGGCTACACCTTC.

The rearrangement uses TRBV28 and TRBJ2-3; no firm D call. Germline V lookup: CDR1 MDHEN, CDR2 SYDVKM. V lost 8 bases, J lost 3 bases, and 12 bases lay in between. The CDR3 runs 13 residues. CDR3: CASQSGGTDTQYF. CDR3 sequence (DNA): TGTGCCAGCCAATCGGGTGGAACAGATACGCAGTATTTT.

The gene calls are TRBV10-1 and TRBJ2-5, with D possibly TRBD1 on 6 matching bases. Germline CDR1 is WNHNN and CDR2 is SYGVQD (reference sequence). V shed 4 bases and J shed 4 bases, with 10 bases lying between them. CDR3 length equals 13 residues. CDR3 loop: CASSGGQLETQYF. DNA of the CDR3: TGCGCCAGCAGTGGCGGACAGCTAGAGACCCAGTACTTC.

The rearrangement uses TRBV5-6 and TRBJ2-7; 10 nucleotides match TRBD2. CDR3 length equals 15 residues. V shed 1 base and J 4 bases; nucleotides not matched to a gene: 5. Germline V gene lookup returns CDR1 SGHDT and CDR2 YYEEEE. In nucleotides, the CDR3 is TGTGCCAGCAGCTTGAGTTGGACTAGCGGATACGAGCAGTACTTC. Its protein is CASSLSWTSGYEQYF.

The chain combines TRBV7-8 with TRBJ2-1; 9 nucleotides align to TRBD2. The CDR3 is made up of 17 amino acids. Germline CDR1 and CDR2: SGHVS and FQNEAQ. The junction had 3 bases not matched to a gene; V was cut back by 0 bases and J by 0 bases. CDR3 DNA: TGTGCCAGCAGCTTAGCGAAAGCGGGAGGCTCCTACAATGAGCAGTTCTTC. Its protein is CASSLAKAGGSYNEQFF.

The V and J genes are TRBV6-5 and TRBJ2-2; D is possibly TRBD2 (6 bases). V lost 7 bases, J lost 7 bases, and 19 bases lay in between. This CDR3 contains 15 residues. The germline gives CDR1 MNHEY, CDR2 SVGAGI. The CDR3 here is CASTPRTGDGGELFF. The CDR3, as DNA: TGTGCCAGCACCCCCAGGACGGGGGACGGCGGGGAGCTGTTTTTT.

The CDR3 spells CAISIDWTNTGELFF. CDR3 bases: TGTGCCATCAGTATTGACTGGACGAACACCGGGGAGCTGTTTTTT. The rearrangement joins TRBV10-3 to TRBJ2-2; no definite D call. Per germline, CDR1 ENHRY and CDR2 SYGVKD. Trimming removed 5 bases at V and 0 bases at J, with 10 bases between. The length of the CDR3 is 15 residues.

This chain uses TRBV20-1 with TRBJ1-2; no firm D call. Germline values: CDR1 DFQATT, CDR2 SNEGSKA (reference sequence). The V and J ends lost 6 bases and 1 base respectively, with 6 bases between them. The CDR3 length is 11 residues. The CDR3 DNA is TGCAGTGCGAACCTTAACTATGGCTACACCTTC. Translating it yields CSANLNYGYTF.

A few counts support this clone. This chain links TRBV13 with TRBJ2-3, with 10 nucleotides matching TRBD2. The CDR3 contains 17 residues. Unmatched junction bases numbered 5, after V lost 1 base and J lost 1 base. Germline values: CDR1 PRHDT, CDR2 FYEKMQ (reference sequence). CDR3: CASSLDWLAGGTDTQYF. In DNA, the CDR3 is TGTGCCAGCAGCTTAGATTGGCTAGCGGGGGGCACAGATACGCAGTATTTT.

The CDR3 loop reads CASSLDGTGGNTEAFF. The CDR3 DNA follows: TGTGCCAGCAGCTTAGACGGGACAGGTGGGAACACTGAAGCTTTCTTT. The rearrangement links TRBV7-2 to TRBJ1-1, with 8 nucleotides matching TRBD1. With 1 base clipped from V and 1 base from J, the junction kept 5 bases outside the gene matches. The CDR3 length is 16 residues. CDR1 and CDR2 from the germline V gene are SGHTA and FQGNSA.

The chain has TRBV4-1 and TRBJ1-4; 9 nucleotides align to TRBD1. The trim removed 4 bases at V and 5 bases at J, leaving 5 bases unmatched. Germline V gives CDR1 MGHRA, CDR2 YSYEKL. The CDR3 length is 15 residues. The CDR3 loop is CASSRRTGDNEKLFF. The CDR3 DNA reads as TGCGCCAGCAGCCGGAGGACAGGGGACAATGAAAAACTGTTTTTT.

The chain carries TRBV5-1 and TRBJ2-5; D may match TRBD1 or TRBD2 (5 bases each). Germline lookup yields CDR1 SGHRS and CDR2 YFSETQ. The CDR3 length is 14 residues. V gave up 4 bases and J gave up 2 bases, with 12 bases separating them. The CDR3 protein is CASSKTAAQETQYF. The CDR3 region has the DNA TGCGCCAGCAGCAAGACAGCGGCACAAGAGACCCAGTACTTC.

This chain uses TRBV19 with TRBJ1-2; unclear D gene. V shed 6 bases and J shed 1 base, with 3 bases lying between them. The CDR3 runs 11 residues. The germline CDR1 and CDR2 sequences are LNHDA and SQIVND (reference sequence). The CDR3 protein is CASRFNYGYTF. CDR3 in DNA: TGTGCCAGTAGATTTAACTATGGCTACACCTTC.

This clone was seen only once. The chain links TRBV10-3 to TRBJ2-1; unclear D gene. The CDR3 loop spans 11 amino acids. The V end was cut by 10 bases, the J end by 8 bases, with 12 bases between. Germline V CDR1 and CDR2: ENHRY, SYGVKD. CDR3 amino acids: CATSGVDEQFF. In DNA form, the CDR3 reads TGTGCCACCTCAGGAGTTGATGAGCAGTTCTTC.

The CDR3 loop is CAWSGGQPQANYGYTF. CDR3 coding DNA: TGTGCCTGGAGTGGAGGACAGCCTCAAGCTAACTATGGCTACACCTTC. This rearrangement joins TRBV30 to TRBJ1-2; weak D call: TRBD1 (6 bases). CDR1 and CDR2 from the germline V gene are GTSNPN and SVGIG (reference sequence). This CDR3 is 16 amino acids long. Trimming pared 1 base from V and 0 bases from J, leaving 15 bases between.